This T cell receptor beta chain was retrieved from a study of blood T cell repertoires in COVID-19. Unmatched junction bases numbered 3, after V lost 6 bases and J lost 6 bases. CDR3 size: 13 residues. Germline assignment: CDR1 MNHEY and CDR2 SVGAGI. This clone was seen once. Study members were between roughly 18 and 100 years old and lived in 20 to 30 US regions. Clinical histories supplied by participants themselves formed the basis of cohort assignment. Before they entered the study, exposed participants had met a COVID-19 case within 2 weeks. Sequencing was performed with immunoSEQ multiplex PCR; in TCRdb, only in-frame clones are kept and a portion is missing. Of some 360,000 clones listed, 88% are singletons.

The chain employs TRBV6-5 and TRBJ2-7, with 12 bases matching TRBD1. The sequencing input was PBMCs or T cells enriched from blood (not recorded which). The clonotype originates from a woman younger than 45 who had been exposed to COVID-19. CDR3 loop: CASRGDRGREQYF. Written as DNA, the CDR3 is TGTGCCAGCAGGGGGGACAGGGGGCGCGAGCAGTACTTC.